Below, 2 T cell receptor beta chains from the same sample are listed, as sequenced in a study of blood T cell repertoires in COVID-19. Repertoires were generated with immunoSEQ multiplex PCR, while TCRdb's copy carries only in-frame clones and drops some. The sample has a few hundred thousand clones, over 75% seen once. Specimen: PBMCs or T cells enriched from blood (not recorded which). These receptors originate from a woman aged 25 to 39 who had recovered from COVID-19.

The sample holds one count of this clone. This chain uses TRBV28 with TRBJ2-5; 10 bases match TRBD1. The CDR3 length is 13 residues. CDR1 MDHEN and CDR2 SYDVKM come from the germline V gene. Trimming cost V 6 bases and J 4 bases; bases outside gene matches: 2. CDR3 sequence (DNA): TGTGCCAGCAGGCGGACAGGGGGAGAGACCCAGTACTTC. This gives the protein CASRRTGGETQYF.

The CDR3 nucleotides are TGTGCCAGCAGACCCCCGGGACTAGCGATGATGGCTGAGCAGTTCTTC. Amino acid sequence: CASRPPGLAMMAEQFF. The chain carries TRBV6-6 and TRBJ2-1, with 10 bases aligning to TRBD2. The germline gives CDR1 MNHNY, CDR2 SVGAGI (reference sequence). Trimming at V came to 6 bases and at J to 9 bases, leaving 14 bases not matched to a gene. This CDR3 comprises 16 residues.